These T cell receptor beta chains were read from a single sample in a study of T cell clusters in autoimmune cytopenias. TCRdb reprocessed the multiplex PCR reads, keeping one entry per CDR3 protein, no DNA. The data show 6,000 to 7,000 distinct CDR3 sequences, and the top ten clones hold about 17%. In addition, the sample was reused for a study of T cell repertoires in aging, cancer and after chemotherapy.

The material sequenced was peripheral blood. These receptors were collected from a human donor in good health. CDR3s include the opening cysteine and the closing phenylalanine or tryptophan. The order of the fields is V gene, J gene, clone size, CDR3 protein. Size is omitted from some rows. Given values are once, few, many or a class for expanded clones.

>TRBV20-1|TRBJ1-5|NA
CSASRGGGDQPQHF
>TRBV6-1|TRBJ1-6|NA
CASSEAESSYNSPLHF
>TRBV30|TRBJ2-3|NA
CAWSVQPGLAGRRTDTQYF
>TRBV27|TRBJ1-4|NA
CASCSMGTNEKLFF
>TRBV19|TRBJ2-6|medium-sized
CATGGQGSGANVLTF
>TRBV20-1|TRBJ1-4|NA
CSASPTGGSEKLFF
>TRBV6-2/TRBV6-3|TRBJ2-2|NA
CASSPPTGGGRELFF
>TRBV15|TRBJ2-3|NA
CATSPGDTDTQYF
>TRBV27|TRBJ1-2|medium-sized
CASSDSSSGRTAYYGYTF
>TRBV6-5|TRBJ2-1|medium-sized
CASSGLGEEQFF